This entry concerns a single T cell receptor (beta chain). It has no known antigen specificity. Per-base quality was not reported, and no clone a single base away is much larger than it. This sample is drawn from a study of blood T cells in healthy people across ages (dated by TCRdb to 2015 to 2017). Study-wide context: In model experiments, roughly one uniquely barcoded TCR beta cDNA molecule per two T cells was captured by template switching. For two donors (one aged 18 to 30 and one aged 80 or older), the study analyzed two additional independent replicas of 1 million unique cDNA reads from the same blood draw. To avoid experimental bias, donors of different ages were distributed randomly across sequencing lanes. The donors were split into four age groups: young (average 16 years), middle-aged (over 35), aged (approximately 60) and long-lived (82). To track age-related changes in TCR beta repertoire diversity, the study relied on deep sequencing normalized with unique cDNA molecular identifiers.

Sequences DFQATT (CDR1) and SNEGSKA (CDR2) are obtained from the germline V gene (reference sequence). The CDR3 starts with the cysteine, ends with the phenylalanine, and has 12 residues. Kept here is only the CDR3 DNA, which spans 36 bases and is read in frame from base 1. The germline V end is reduced by 6 bases and the J end by 7 bases; junction bases left unmatched: 8. Systemically healthy Caucasian individuals from Russia, around 39 in total and aged about 6 to 95 years, were included as donors. Each donor gave approximately 9.3 milliliters of peripheral blood, collected into EDTA-treated Vacutainer tubes. Ficoll-Paque density-gradient centrifugation was used to isolate PBMCs, with at least 7 million obtained per sample. Trizol reagent was used to extract total RNA from PBMCs, with at least 5.5 micrograms per sample. For every donor, an aliquot of PBMCs went through flow cytometry to measure the percentages of naive CD45RAhigh/CD27high T cells.

Overall results and qualifications from the work: Estimates of total diversity based on one million sequenced T cells were regarded as lower bounds and as underestimates. Since profiling was done on bulk unsorted PBMCs, naive and antigen-experienced compartments could not be conclusively compared. Compared with the aged group, the long-lived group had more naive CD4+ T cells, fewer expanded clones and increased TCR diversity, suggesting age selection. Donor CMV infection status was unknown, potentially confounding age-related changes in expanded clonotypes. As age increased, observed TCR beta diversity per million T cells dropped in a roughly linear way, and a significant reduction was already evident by age 40. A strong correlation was found between observed TCR beta diversity and the percentage of naive T cells measured by flow cytometry.

Receptor libraries were prepared by 5' RACE. For sequencing, an Illumina HiSeq 2500 was employed. A second 7 to 11 cycle PCR used a sample-barcoded 5' primer and a J-beta primer mix. A template-switch 5' adaptor carrying 12 random nucleotides introduced a unique molecular identifier onto each TCR beta cDNA molecule. At least 2.5 million CDR3-containing paired-end reads were obtained from each sample. First-strand cDNA was synthesized from all RNA with the Mint cDNA synthesis kit, primed by a TRBC-specific oligonucleotide. Following uracil-DNA glycosylase treatment, a first 18-cycle PCR with universal primers M1SS and BC2_uni_R was performed on all cDNA. As for the authors' bioinformatics: For normalization, 1 million high-quality reads, each with a distinct molecular identifier, were randomly selected from each sample. Instead of being binned into consensus sequences, reads with shared molecular identifiers were discarded. CDR3 identification, clonotype clustering and error correction used MiTCR with a Q25 quality threshold and the strictest error-elimination algorithm. Lower-bound total TCR beta diversity was estimated with a nonparametric unseen species model using Euler transformation. The public reads were quality trimmed at Q25 with fastp and then assembled into clones with MiXCR by TCRdb, keeping productive beta chains. Under each unique CDR3 protein, matching rows form one entry showing the most common genes and DNA. V and J calls and clone size were set by TCRdb, not the authors. The sample yields 1.5 million to 2 million distinct CDR3 sequences; 28% were counted once. Roughly 8% of the sample is taken by the ten largest.

The chain joins TRBV20-1 to TRBJ1-2; TRBD1 matches 7 bases in the middle. The sequenced sample was blood. This TCR derives from a woman aged 25 to 39 in good health. The CDR3 is CSALTGWGGYTF. The DNA sequence is as follows: TGCAGTGCCTTGACAGGGTGGGGTGGCTACACCTTC.